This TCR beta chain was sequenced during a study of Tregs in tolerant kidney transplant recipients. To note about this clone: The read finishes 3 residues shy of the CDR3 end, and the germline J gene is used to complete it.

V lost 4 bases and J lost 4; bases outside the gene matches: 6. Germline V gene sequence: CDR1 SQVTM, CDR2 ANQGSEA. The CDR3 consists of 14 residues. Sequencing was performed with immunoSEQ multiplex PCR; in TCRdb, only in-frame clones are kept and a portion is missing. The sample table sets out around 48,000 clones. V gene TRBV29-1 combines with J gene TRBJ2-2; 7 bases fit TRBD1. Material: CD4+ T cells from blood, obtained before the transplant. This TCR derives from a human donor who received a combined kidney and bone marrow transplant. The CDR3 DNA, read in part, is TGCAGCGTTGGACAGGGATCGGGCACCGGGGAG. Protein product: CSVGQGSGTGE. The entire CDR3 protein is CSVGQGSGTGELFF.